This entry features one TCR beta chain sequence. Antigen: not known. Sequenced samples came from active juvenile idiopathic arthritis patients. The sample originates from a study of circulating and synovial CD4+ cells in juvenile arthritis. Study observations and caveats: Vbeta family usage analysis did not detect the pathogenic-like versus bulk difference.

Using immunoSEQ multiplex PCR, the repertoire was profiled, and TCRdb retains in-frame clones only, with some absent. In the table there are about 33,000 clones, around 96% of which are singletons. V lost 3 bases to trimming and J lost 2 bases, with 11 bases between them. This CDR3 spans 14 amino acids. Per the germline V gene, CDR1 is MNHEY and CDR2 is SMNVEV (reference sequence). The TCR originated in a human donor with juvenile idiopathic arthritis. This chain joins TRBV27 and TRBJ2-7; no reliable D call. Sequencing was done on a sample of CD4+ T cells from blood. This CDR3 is CASSFGPKPYEQYF. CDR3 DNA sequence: TGTGCCAGCAGTTTCGGTCCAAAACCCTACGAGCAGTACTTC.